A selection of T cell receptor beta chains follows, all from one sample in a study of PD-L1 blockade in urothelial cancer. Only in-frame clones appear in the TCRdb table, and some are missing; sequencing was by immunoSEQ multiplex PCR. The sample includes 35,000 or so clones, 35% to 40% of them seen just once. The source was tumor tissue, collected before atezolizumab (anti-PD-L1) treatment. Receptor source: a man in his sixties with urothelial cancer. CDR3s include the opening cysteine and the closing phenylalanine or tryptophan. Each record gives: clone size, CDR3 length, V gene, D gene, J gene, CDR3 protein, CDR3 DNA. D genes are given only for firm matches. Rows may omit the clone size; those that give it use once, few, many or a size class.

.,14,TRBV4-1,.,TRBJ2-3,CASSQRGGPDTQYF,TGCGCCAGCAGCCAACGTGGGGGTCCAGATACGCAGTATTTT
few,15,TRBV6-8,TRBD2,TRBJ2-3,CASSRGLGPADTQYF,TGTGCCAGCAGTCGAGGACTAGGACCAGCAGATACGCAGTATTTT
.,15,TRBV18,.,TRBJ1-4,CASSPVIPGGEKLFF,TGTGCCAGCTCACCAGTAATCCCCGGTGGTGAAAAACTGTTTTTT
.,13,TRBV18,.,TRBJ2-7,CASSPPSSSEQYF,TGTGCCAGCTCACCACCATCGTCGTCCGAGCAGTACTTC
.,15,TRBV5-1,.,TRBJ2-1,CASSWGQAAYNEQFF,TGCGCCAGCAGCTGGGGTCAGGCGGCCTACAATGAGCAGTTCTTC
.,16,TRBV28,TRBD2,TRBJ2-1,CASSRTSGRGFNEQFF,TGTGCCAGCAGTCGGACTAGCGGGAGAGGGTTCAATGAGCAGTTCTTC
.,19,TRBV15,TRBD2,TRBJ2-2,CATSRDLSVGTRQTGELFF,TGTGCCACCAGCAGAGATTTATCGGTCGGGACTAGACAGACCGGGGAGCTGTTTTTT
few,14,TRBV27,.,TRBJ2-7,CASSFVRAENEQYF,TGTGCCAGCAGTTTCGTCAGGGCGGAGAACGAGCAGTACTTC
few,15,TRBV5-1,.,TRBJ1-1,CASSLAQPSGTEAFF,TGCGCCAGCAGCTTGGCACAGCCTTCGGGCACTGAAGCTTTCTTT
few,16,TRBV27,TRBD2,TRBJ2-3,CASSLSAGDFIDTQYF,TGTGCCAGCAGTTTATCGGCGGGAGATTTCATTGATACGCAGTATTTT
.,17,TRBV19,TRBD1,TRBJ1-4,CASSTENRGLSNEKLFF,TGTGCCAGTAGTACCGAGAACAGGGGGCTGAGTAATGAAAAACTGTTTTTT
many,14,TRBV11-3,TRBD1,TRBJ1-2,CASSFHGTDYGYTF,TGTGCCAGCAGCTTCCACGGGACAGACTATGGCTACACCTTC
.,13,TRBV19,.,TRBJ2-2,CASHYKNTGELFF,TGTGCCAGTCATTACAAGAACACCGGGGAGCTGTTTTTT
.,15,TRBV6-8,TRBD1,TRBJ2-2,CASSTPTGITGELFF,TGTGCCAGCAGTACCCCGACAGGGATCACCGGGGAGCTGTTTTTT
.,14,TRBV28,.,TRBJ2-1,CASSSGAGAHLQFF,TGTGCCAGCAGTTCGGGGGCAGGGGCCCACTTACAGTTCTTC
.,12,TRBV28,.,TRBJ2-2,CASSSATGELFF,TGTGCCAGCAGTTCCGCCACCGGGGAGCTGTTTTTT
many,15,TRBV11-3,.,TRBJ1-2,CASSPGGGRFYGYTF,TGTGCCAGCAGCCCCGGGGGGGGCCGTTTTTATGGCTACACCTTC
few,13,TRBV28,TRBD1,TRBJ1-2,CASRAGQEVGYTF,TGTGCCAGCAGGGCTGGACAGGAGGTTGGCTACACCTTC
few,15,TRBV28,.,TRBJ1-2,CASSRGGGVHYGYTF,TGTGCCAGCAGTAGGGGAGGGGGAGTGCACTATGGCTACACCTTC
.,12,TRBV12-5,.,TRBJ2-7,CASAPPIGSAYF,TGTGCTAGTGCCCCCCCCATAGGTAGCGCGTACTTC
many,13,TRBV6-8,.,TRBJ1-3,CASRAYSGNTIYF,TGTGCCAGCAGGGCCTACTCTGGAAACACCATATATTTT
.,16,TRBV6-8,.,TRBJ2-2,CASSYEPVPNTGELFF,TGTGCCAGCAGTTACGAGCCGGTGCCGAACACCGGGGAGCTGTTTTTT
.,15,TRBV19,TRBD2,TRBJ2-7,CASSMASGNPYEQYF,TGTGCCAGTAGTATGGCTAGCGGGAATCCCTACGAGCAGTACTTC
few,13,TRBV10-2,TRBD1,TRBJ1-6,CASRDRGNSPLHF,TGCGCCAGCAGGGACAGGGGAAATTCACCCCTCCACTTT
.,13,TRBV6-8,.,TRBJ2-3,CASSSPDWLEQYF,TGTGCCAGCAGTTCCCCCGACTGGTTGGAGCAGTATTTT
.,14,TRBV11-3,TRBD1,TRBJ2-5,CASSAAGGRETQYF,TGTGCCAGCAGTGCGGCAGGGGGCAGGGAGACCCAGTACTTC
few,15,TRBV11-3,TRBD1,TRBJ2-5,CASSLGTAYQETQYF,TGTGCCAGCAGTTTGGGGACAGCATACCAAGAGACCCAGTACTTC
few,15,TRBV10-3,.,TRBJ1-2,CASVTRGEGLFGYTF,TGTGCCAGCGTTACCCGCGGCGAAGGACTCTTTGGCTACACCTTC
.,14,TRBV12-5,TRBD2,TRBJ2-1,CASGLREGKDEQFF,TGTGCTAGTGGTTTGAGGGAGGGCAAGGATGAGCAGTTCTTC
.,15,TRBV19,.,TRBJ2-2,CASSTQWTNTGELFF,TGTGCCAGTAGCACCCAGTGGACGAACACCGGGGAGCTGTTTTTT
.,13,TRBV19,.,TRBJ1-1,CASRQSGIPEAFF,TGTGCCAGTAGGCAATCAGGGATCCCTGAAGCTTTCTTT
.,13,TRBV29-1,TRBD1,TRBJ1-1,CSVIIRTGNEAFF,TGCAGCGTTATAATTCGGACAGGCAATGAAGCTTTCTTT
.,14,TRBV7-5,.,TRBJ1-1,CASRRSGGDTEAFF,TGTGCCAGCAGGCGATCAGGGGGGGACACTGAAGCTTTCTTT
.,17,TRBV10-3,.,TRBJ1-6,CAISGQGQTIGNSPLHF,TGTGCCATCAGTGGCCAGGGTCAGACCATCGGTAATTCACCCCTCCACTTT
few,15,TRBV6-8,TRBD1,TRBJ1-6,CASSYSTGGAAPLHF,TGTGCCAGCAGTTACTCGACAGGGGGAGCGGCACCCCTCCACTTT
.,17,TRBV1,.,TRBJ2-2,CTSSQVTGGPKIRELFF,TGCACCAGCAGCCAAGTGACGGGGGGCCCTAAAATCCGGGAGCTGTTTTTT
.,16,TRBV29-1,TRBD1,TRBJ2-7,CSVEWAGGSPSYEQYF,TGCAGCGTTGAATGGGCAGGGGGATCCCCAAGCTACGAGCAGTACTTC
.,16,TRBV7-6,.,TRBJ2-7,CASSGGHSGPSYEQYF,TGTGCCAGCAGCGGTGGACACTCCGGGCCCTCCTACGAGCAGTACTTC
.,14,TRBV6-8,.,TRBJ1-1,CATLPAAGDTEAFF,TGTGCCACCCTGCCGGCCGCGGGAGACACTGAAGCTTTCTTT
.,17,TRBV6-7,TRBD2,TRBJ2-2,CASSVSGRAGGTGELFF,TGTGCCAGCAGTGTTAGCGGGAGGGCCGGGGGAACCGGGGAGCTGTTTTTT
.,15,TRBV2,.,TRBJ1-4,CASSGSRVAKEKLFF,TGTGCCAGCAGTGGAAGCCGGGTGGCTAAGGAAAAACTGTTTTTT
few,11,TRBV19,.,TRBJ2-3,CASGFTDTQYF,TGTGCCTCCGGGTTCACAGATACGCAGTATTTT
few,16,TRBV7-5,.,TRBJ2-1,CASSLMPGQVSSEQFF,TGTGCCAGCAGCCTGATGCCGGGACAGGTCTCGAGCGAGCAGTTCTTC
many,13,TRBV19,.,TRBJ1-2,CASSIETYYGYTF,TGTGCCAGTAGTATTGAAACCTACTATGGCTACACCTTC
few,16,TRBV11-3,.,TRBJ2-3,CASSQPRAASTDTQYF,TGTGCCAGCAGCCAGCCAAGGGCAGCTAGCACAGATACGCAGTATTTT
.,14,TRBV4-1,.,TRBJ2-1,CASSQGTRYNEQFF,TGCGCCAGCAGCCAAGGGACGCGTTACAATGAGCAGTTCTTC